Following are 28 T cell receptor beta chains from one sample sequenced in a study of blood T cell repertoires in COVID-19. The method was immunoSEQ multiplex PCR; TCRdb's version includes in-frame clones alone and lacks a portion of them. The sample includes approximately 300,000 clones, 92% of them seen just once. What was sequenced was PBMCs or T cells enriched from blood (not recorded which). The source of these receptors is a woman aged 25 to 39 who had recovered from COVID-19.

This chain joins TRBV6-1 and TRBJ2-1, with 7 bases fitting TRBD1. V dropped 2 bases and J dropped 3; count of bases not matched to a gene: 4. The CDR3 is made up of 15 amino acids. Germline lookup yields CDR1 MNHNS and CDR2 SASEGT. The CDR3 region is CASSEQTGSYNEQFF. Written as DNA, the CDR3 is TGTGCCAGCAGTGAACAGACAGGGAGCTACAATGAGCAGTTCTTC.

This chain uses TRBV7-3 with TRBJ2-2; 9 bases align to TRBD1. V shed 4 bases and J 5 bases; nucleotides not matched to a gene: 2. The CDR3 contains 14 residues. Germline lookup yields CDR1 SGHTA and CDR2 FQGTGA. The CDR3 DNA is TGTGCCAGCAGCTCGGACAGGGGTACCGGGGAGCTGTTTTTT. This gives the protein CASSSDRGTGELFF.

This chain uses TRBV24-1 with TRBJ1-6, with 9 bases fitting TRBD1. Trimming removed 3 bases from V and 9 bases from J; junction bases left unmatched: 8. The CDR3 has 16 residues. Germline V gene lookup returns CDR1 KGHDR and CDR2 SFDVKD. The CDR3 DNA follows: TGTGCCACCAGTGATGGACAGGGGTATTATGGTTCACCCCTCCACTTT. It encodes CATSDGQGYYGSPLHF.

This rearrangement joins TRBV18 to TRBJ2-7; TRBD1 is a possible D gene (7 bases). Trimming left V 3 bases short and J 7 bases short, with 19 bases between. Germline CDR1 and CDR2: KGHSH and LQKENI. The CDR3 is 15 amino acids. The chain's CDR3 is CASSPPQGGRGEQYF. CDR3 sequence (DNA): TGTGCCAGCTCACCCCCCCAGGGGGGAAGGGGTGAGCAGTACTTC.

This chain joins TRBV12-5 and TRBJ2-1, with 9 nucleotides matching TRBD2. Germline CDR1 and CDR2: LGHNT and FRNRAP. The CDR3 consists of 15 residues. V lost 1 base, J lost 6 bases, and 4 bases stayed unmatched. In DNA, the CDR3 is TGTGCTAGTGGTTTGGATCTTAGCGGGAGCAATGAGCAGTTCTTC. Translated: CASGLDLSGSNEQFF.

The chain joins TRBV19 to TRBJ1-5, with 8 bases identical to TRBD1. The V gene's germline CDR1 is LNHDA and CDR2 SQIVND (reference sequence). This CDR3 is 15 amino acids long. Trimming removed 0 bases from V and 2 bases from J; junction bases left unmatched: 0. CDR3 amino acids: CASSIEGQGNQPQHF. CDR3 sequence (DNA): TGTGCCAGTAGTATAGAGGGACAGGGCAATCAGCCCCAGCATTTT.

The rearrangement uses TRBV7-6 and TRBJ2-1; 15 bases fit TRBD2. Germline assignment: CDR1 SGHVS and CDR2 FNYEAQ. Trimming cost V 5 bases and J 7 bases; bases outside gene matches: 6. This CDR3 has 16 residues. This CDR3 reads CASSHGLAGGLNEQFF. The CDR3 region has the DNA TGTGCCAGCAGCCACGGACTAGCGGGAGGGTTGAATGAGCAGTTCTTC.

The rearrangement uses TRBV5-1 and TRBJ2-7; D possibly corresponds to TRBD1 (5 bases). V lost 1 base and J lost 2, with 13 bases in between. Germline values: CDR1 SGHRS, CDR2 YFSETQ. The CDR3 consists of 15 residues. CDR3 coding DNA: TGCGCCAGCAGCTTGAGACAGTCAGTTCCCTACGAGCAGTACTTC. This translates into CASSLRQSVPYEQYF.

The chain is built from TRBV28 and TRBJ2-4; D perhaps matches TRBD2 (6 bases). V was pared by 5 bases and J by 16 bases, with 18 bases between. Germline V lookup: CDR1 MDHEN, CDR2 SYDVKM. The CDR3 is made up of 12 amino acids. CDR3 nucleotides: TGTGCCAGCAGTAACCCGGACGGCGGGGTTTACTTC. Translation gives CASSNPDGGVYF.

DNA of the CDR3: TGTGCCAGCAGCTTAGGACAGGTTCACTATGGCTACACCTTC. It translates to CASSLGQVHYGYTF. The V gene is TRBV7-9, the J gene TRBJ1-2; TRBD1 might be the D (6 bases). Looked up from germline, CDR1 is SEHNR and CDR2 is FQNEAQ (reference sequence). Trimming removed 1 base from V and 3 bases from J, with 9 bases in between. This CDR3 region has 14 residues.

This clone is a singleton in its sample. The chain combines TRBV4-1 with TRBJ2-5; 9 nucleotides agree with TRBD2. The CDR3 contains 15 residues. Germline V CDR1 and CDR2: MGHRA, YSYEKL. The V gene end was trimmed by 1 base and the J gene end by 3 bases; junction bases not matched to a gene: 3. The CDR3 protein is CASSQVAGGKETQYF. Written as DNA, the CDR3 is TGCGCCAGCAGCCAAGTGGCGGGGGGGAAAGAGACCCAGTACTTC.

The V call is TRBV25-1, the J call TRBJ1-1; no clear D. The germline V gene encodes CDR1 MGHDK and CDR2 SYGVNS. V dropped 1 base and J dropped 11 bases, with 8 bases sitting between them. This CDR3 is 11 amino acids long. CDR3 loop: CASSESRAAFF. Written as DNA, the CDR3 is TGTGCCAGCAGTGAATCGCGGGCGGCTTTCTTT.

The V gene is TRBV7-2, the J gene TRBJ2-1, with 9 bases matching TRBD2. Per the germline V gene, CDR1 is SGHTA and CDR2 is FQGNSA. The CDR3 contains 16 residues. J lost 3 bases, V lost 5 bases, and 8 bases had no gene match. Written as DNA, the CDR3 is TGTGCCAGCAGCCAACGGGGTAGCGGGAGCTACAATGAGCAGTTCTTC. Amino acids: CASSQRGSGSYNEQFF.

In its sample, this clone was seen once. This rearrangement joins TRBV18 to TRBJ1-5; 8 nucleotides match TRBD1. The ends lost 5 bases at V and 0 bases at J; junction bases unmatched: 6. This CDR3 spans 16 amino acids. Per the germline V gene, CDR1 is KGHSH and CDR2 is LQKENI. The CDR3 here is CASSWDRKYSNQPQHF. Here the CDR3 DNA reads TGTGCCAGCTCATGGGACAGGAAGTATAGCAATCAGCCCCAGCATTTT.

This chain uses TRBV2 with TRBJ1-2; weak D call: TRBD1 (6 bases). Germline CDR1 and CDR2: SNHLY and FYNNEI. V shed 4 bases and J shed 5 bases, with 11 bases lying between them. The CDR3 covers 13 residues. The DNA of the CDR3 is TGTGCCAGCAGTGCACTGGACAGTTATGGCTACACCTTC. Residues: CASSALDSYGYTF.

This chain connects TRBV6-4 to TRBJ2-3, with 7 bases that match TRBD2. J was trimmed by 0 bases and V by 4 bases; bases with no gene match: 13. CDR1 and CDR2 (germline): MRHNA, SNTAGT. This CDR3 comprises 18 residues. CDR3 DNA sequence: TGTGCCAGCAGTGCCGGGAGACTAGCCGACCCTAGCACAGATACGCAGTATTTT. Translated, it gives CASSAGRLADPSTDTQYF.

The chain uses TRBV29-1 and TRBJ1-2; no clear D. Per germline, CDR1 SQVTM and CDR2 ANQGSEA. CDR3 size: 13 residues. With 3 bases removed from V and 9 bases from J, the gap between germline ends came to 17 bases. For the CDR3, the DNA is TGCAGCGTTGATCTGGGCAGTGGCCGGAGCTACACCTTC. It codes for CSVDLGSGRSYTF.

In DNA, the CDR3 is TGTGCCAGCAGCTTCAACAGGGACCCCTATGGCTACACCTTC. This translates into CASSFNRDPYGYTF. This chain links TRBV7-2 with TRBJ1-2; weak D call: TRBD1 (6 bases). Trimming stripped 3 bases from V and 4 bases from J, with 12 bases between. Germline V gene sequence: CDR1 SGHTA, CDR2 FQGNSA. CDR3 size: 14 residues.

The chain has TRBV28 and TRBJ2-7, with D possibly TRBD1 on 6 matching bases. Per germline, CDR1 MDHEN and CDR2 SYDVKM. V lost 7 bases to trimming and J lost 1 base, with 8 bases between them. The CDR3 extends over 12 amino acids. Written as DNA, the CDR3 is TGTGCCAGCAACCAGGGGTCCTACGAGCAGTACTTC. Amino acids: CASNQGSYEQYF.

V and J are TRBV7-3 and TRBJ2-3, with a weak D call TRBD1 (5 bases). Germline values: CDR1 SGHTA, CDR2 FQGTGA. The ends were cut back, 0 bases at V and 5 bases at J, with 9 bases in the middle. This CDR3 is built from 14 residues. CDR3 protein: CASSLTGAQDTQYF. The DNA of the CDR3 is TGTGCCAGCAGCTTAACAGGGGCCCAAGATACGCAGTATTTT.

The V call is TRBV27, the J call TRBJ1-4, with unresolved D. Trimming took off 4 bases at V and 8 bases at J, with 11 bases between the two ends. The CDR3 consists of 13 residues. The germline CDR1 and CDR2 sequences are MNHEY and SMNVEV (reference sequence). CDR3 region: CASSSGLREKLFF. The CDR3 DNA follows: TGTGCCAGCAGTTCAGGTCTGCGAGAAAAACTGTTTTTT. Filled out from reference TRBV27 and TRBJ1-4, the complete variable domain reads EAQVTQNPRYLITVTGKKLTVTCSQNMNHEYMSWYRQDPGLGLRQIYYSMNVEVTDKGDVPEGYKVSRKEKRNFPLILESPSPNQTSLYFCASSSGLREKLFFGSGTQLSVL.

This sequence joins TRBV11-3 and TRBJ2-7, with D possibly being TRBD1 (6 bases). CDR3 length: 15 residues. Germline CDR1 is SGHNT and CDR2 is YENEEA. Trimming stripped 5 bases from V and 0 bases from J, with 14 bases between. Here the CDR3 reads CASSQGRSSSYEQYF. The CDR3 nucleotides read TGTGCCAGCAGCCAGGGGCGTTCAAGCTCCTACGAGCAGTACTTC.

J is TRBJ2-7 and V is TRBV3-1 (or the pseudogene TRBV3-2), with 9 bases fitting TRBD2. The CDR3 consists of 16 residues. Germline CDR1 is LGHDT and CDR2 is YNNKEL (reference sequence). V trimming: 1 base; J trimming: 7 bases; junction bases outside the gene matches: 11. This chain's CDR3 is CASSQALAGRRGEQYF. The CDR3 nucleotides read TGTGCCAGCAGCCAAGCTCTAGCGGGGAGGCGGGGGGAGCAGTACTTC.

The rearrangement joins TRBV6-5 to TRBJ1-5, with D perhaps matching TRBD1 (6 bases). Trimming took off 5 bases at V and 7 bases at J, with 12 bases between the two ends. This CDR3 is built from 13 residues. The germline V gene has CDR1 MNHEY and CDR2 SVGAGI. CDR3 nucleotide sequence: TGTGCCAGCAGTCCCAGGGGATGGCAGCCCCAGCATTTT. It translates to CASSPRGWQPQHF.

The chain joins TRBV7-2 to TRBJ2-7; tentative D call: TRBD1 (6 bases). The germline V and J ends were trimmed by 5 bases and 3 bases, with 20 bases remaining between them. CDR1 is SGHTA, CDR2 FQGNSA, per germline. The CDR3 consists of 16 residues. The CDR3: CASSATTGFVGYEQYF. CDR3 nucleotide sequence: TGTGCCAGCAGCGCGACCACAGGGTTCGTCGGCTACGAGCAGTACTTC.

This clone was recorded only once. The gene calls are TRBV20-1 and TRBJ1-5; TRBD1 agrees at 7 bases. CDR1 is DFQATT and CDR2 is SNEGSKA in the germline V gene (reference sequence). CDR3 length: 15 residues. J lost 0 bases, V lost 3 bases, and 5 bases had no gene match. CDR3 nucleotides: TGCAGTGCTAGTCTGGGGACAGATAGCAATCAGCCCCAGCATTTT. Residues: CSASLGTDSNQPQHF.

The chain employs TRBV4-1 and TRBJ1-5; D gene unclear. From germline, CDR1 is MGHRA and CDR2 YSYEKL. With 2 bases removed from V and 3 bases from J, the gap between germline ends came to 11 bases. This CDR3 is 15 amino acids long. The CDR3: CASSQLPEINQPQHF. The CDR3 DNA reads as TGCGCCAGCAGCCAACTGCCGGAGATCAATCAGCCCCAGCATTTT.

The chain joins TRBV28 to TRBJ1-4, with D possibly being TRBD1 (5 bases). V lost 5 bases, J lost 8 bases, and 21 bases lay in between. The V gene's germline CDR1 is MDHEN and CDR2 SYDVKM. CDR3 length equals 16 residues. CDR3 sequence: CASSPNSGLGIEKLFF. The CDR3 DNA is TGTGCCAGCAGTCCGAATTCAGGGCTAGGTATAGAAAAACTGTTTTTT.